This TCR beta chain was captured in a study of regulatory T cells in long-lasting Graves disease. In this sample, this clonotype turned up a few times. HTBI primers from iRepertoire and Arm-PCR of CDR3 regions yielded the TCR beta libraries. TCRdb re-analysed the multiplex PCR reads in MiXCR, keeping a single row per CDR3 protein. The sample shows about 350,000 distinct CDR3 sequences, 15% to 20% of them seen only once. With V trimmed by 8 bases and J by 6 bases, 12 bases remained unmatched. Germline CDR1 MNHEY, CDR2 SVGEGT. The length of the CDR3 is 14 residues. As for time point: newly diagnosed GD, antithyroid drugs for less than 3 months. Isolated PBMC RNA provided the starting material for the TCR library. Separately, the same data were catalogued under a study of T cells in Graves' hyperthyroidism and ophthalmopathy. That study reports: Most thyroid-expanded clonotypes above 0.001 were also found in blood.

The V call is TRBV6-2 or TRBV6-3, the J call TRBJ1-1; 7 positions agree with TRBD1. The receptor comes from a woman between 18 and 30 years old with Graves disease. The source material was peripheral blood mononuclear cells (PBMCs), sampled at new diagnosis, from a patient treated with antithyroid drugs. As DNA, the CDR3 is TGTGCCAGCGACAGGGTCGGGTACGGGGCTGAAGCTTTCTTT. This encodes CASDRVGYGAEAFF.